This TCR beta chain emerged from a study of blood T cells in healthy people across ages. Study-wide background: Template switching caught about one barcoded beta molecule for each two T cells.

Total RNA extraction produced at least 6 micrograms (per sample) for the study. PCR was performed a second time for 7 to 11 cycles using a sample-barcoded 5' primer and a J-beta primer mix. Each CDR3 protein gets one entry after TCRdb re-called the 5' RACE reads with MiXCR. The sample includes a few hundred thousand distinct CDR3 sequences, approximately 51% of them seen just once. This clonotype was detected once. Trimming removed 6 bases at V and 10 bases at J, with 12 bases between. Germline values: CDR1 MNHEY, CDR2 SVGAGI. This CDR3 spans 11 amino acids. The sequence was collected from a man in his fifties or sixties in good health. The sample comprised blood. The genes are TRBV6-5 and TRBJ1-1; perhaps TRBD1 as D (6 bases). This CDR3 reads CASRAQGRAFF. Here the CDR3 DNA reads TGTGCCAGCAGAGCACAGGGTAGAGCTTTCTTT.